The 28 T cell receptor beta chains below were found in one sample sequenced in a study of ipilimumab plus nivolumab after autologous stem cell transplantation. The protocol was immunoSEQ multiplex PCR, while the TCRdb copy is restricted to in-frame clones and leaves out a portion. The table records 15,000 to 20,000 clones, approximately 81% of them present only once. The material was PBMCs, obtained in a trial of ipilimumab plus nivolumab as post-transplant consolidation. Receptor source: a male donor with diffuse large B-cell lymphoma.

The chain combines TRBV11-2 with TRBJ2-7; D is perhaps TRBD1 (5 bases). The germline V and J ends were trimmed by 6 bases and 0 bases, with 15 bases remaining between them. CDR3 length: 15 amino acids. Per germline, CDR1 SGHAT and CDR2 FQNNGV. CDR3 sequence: CASRAIRGRSYEQYF. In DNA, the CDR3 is TGTGCCAGCAGGGCAATTAGGGGCCGCTCCTACGAGCAGTACTTC.

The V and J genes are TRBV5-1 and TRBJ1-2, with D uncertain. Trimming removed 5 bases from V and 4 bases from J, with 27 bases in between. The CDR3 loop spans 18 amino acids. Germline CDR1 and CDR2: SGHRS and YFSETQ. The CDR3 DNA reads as TGCGCCAGCAGTCCGGTGGCCGGTGGTACAGCCGCATCCTATGGCTACACCTTC. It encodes CASSPVAGGTAASYGYTF.

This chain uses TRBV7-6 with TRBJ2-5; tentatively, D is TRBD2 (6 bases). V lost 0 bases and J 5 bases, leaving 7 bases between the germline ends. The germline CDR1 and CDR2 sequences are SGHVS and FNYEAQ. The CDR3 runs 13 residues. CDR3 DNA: TGTGCCAGCAGCTTAGCGGGGAGGGAGACCCAGTACTTC. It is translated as CASSLAGRETQYF.

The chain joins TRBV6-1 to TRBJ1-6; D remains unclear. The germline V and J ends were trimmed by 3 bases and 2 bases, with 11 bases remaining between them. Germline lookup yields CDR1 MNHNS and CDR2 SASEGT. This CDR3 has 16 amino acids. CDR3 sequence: CASSERGDTYNSPLHF. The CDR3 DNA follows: TGTGCCAGCAGTGAGCGGGGAGATACCTATAATTCACCCCTCCACTTT.

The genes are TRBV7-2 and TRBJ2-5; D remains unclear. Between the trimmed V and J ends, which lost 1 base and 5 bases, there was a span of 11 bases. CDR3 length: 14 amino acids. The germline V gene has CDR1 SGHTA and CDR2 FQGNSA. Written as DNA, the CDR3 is TGTGCCAGCAGCTTAGGGCCACAAGGGGAGACCCAGTACTTC. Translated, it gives CASSLGPQGETQYF. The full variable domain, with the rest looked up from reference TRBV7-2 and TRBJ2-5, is GAGVSQSPSNKVTEKGKDVELRCDPISGHTALYWYRQSLGQGLEFLIYFQGNSAPDKSGLPSDRFSAERTGGSVSTLTIQRTQQEDSAVYLCASSLGPQGETQYFGPGTRLLVL.

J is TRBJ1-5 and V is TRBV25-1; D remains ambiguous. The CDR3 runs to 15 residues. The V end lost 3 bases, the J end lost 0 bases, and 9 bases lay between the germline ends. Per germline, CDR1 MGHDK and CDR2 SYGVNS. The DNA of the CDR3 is TGTGCCAGCAGTGATCCGGATTATAGCAATCAGCCCCAGCATTTT. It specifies CASSDPDYSNQPQHF.

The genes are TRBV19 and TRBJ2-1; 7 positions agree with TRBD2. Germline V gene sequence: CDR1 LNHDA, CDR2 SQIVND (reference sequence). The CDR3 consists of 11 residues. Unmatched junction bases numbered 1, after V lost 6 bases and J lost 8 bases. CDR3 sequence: CASRGLHEQFF. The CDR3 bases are TGTGCCAGTAGGGGACTACATGAGCAGTTCTTC.

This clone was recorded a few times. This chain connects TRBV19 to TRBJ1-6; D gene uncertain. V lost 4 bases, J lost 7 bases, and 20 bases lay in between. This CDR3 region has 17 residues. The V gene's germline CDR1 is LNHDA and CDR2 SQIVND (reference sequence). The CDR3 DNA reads TGTGCCAGTAGTACCCCGCCCAGGAGGAGTCGGAATTCACCCCTCCACTTT. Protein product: CASSTPPRRSRNSPLHF.

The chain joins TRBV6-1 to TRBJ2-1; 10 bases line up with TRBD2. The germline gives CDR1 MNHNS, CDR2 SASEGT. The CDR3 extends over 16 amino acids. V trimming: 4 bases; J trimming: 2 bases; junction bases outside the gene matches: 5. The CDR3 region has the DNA TGTGCCAGCAGTGTTCATAGCGGGGGGCCCTACAATGAGCAGTTCTTC. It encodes CASSVHSGGPYNEQFF.

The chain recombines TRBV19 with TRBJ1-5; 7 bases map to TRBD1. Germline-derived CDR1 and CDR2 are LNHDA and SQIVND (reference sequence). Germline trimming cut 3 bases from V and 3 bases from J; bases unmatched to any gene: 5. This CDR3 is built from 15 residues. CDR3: CASSITGDNNQPQHF. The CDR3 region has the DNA TGTGCCAGTAGTATTACAGGGGATAACAATCAGCCCCAGCATTTT.

CDR3 sequence (DNA): TGTGCCAGCCGGGACAGGGGATGGAGGGGTGTAGCCAAAAACATTCAGTACTTC. Residues: CASRDRGWRGVAKNIQYF. V is TRBV28 and J is TRBJ2-4, with 10 nucleotides matching TRBD1. The CDR3 runs 18 residues. V lost 8 bases to trimming and J lost 0 bases; unmatched junction nucleotides: 13. CDR1 is MDHEN, CDR2 SYDVKM, per germline.

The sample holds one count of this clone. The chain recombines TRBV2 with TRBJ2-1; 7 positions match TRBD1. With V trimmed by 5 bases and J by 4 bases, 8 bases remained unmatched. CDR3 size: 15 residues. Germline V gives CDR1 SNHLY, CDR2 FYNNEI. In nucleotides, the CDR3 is TGTGCCAGCAGTCCTGACAGGGAGCGTTACAATGAGCAGTTCTTC. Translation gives CASSPDRERYNEQFF.

CDR3 sequence (DNA): TGTGCCAGCAGCCGACAGGGCTACCAAGAGACCCAGTACTTC. Translated, it gives CASSRQGYQETQYF. The genes are TRBV9 and TRBJ2-5; the match to TRBD1 covers 7 bases. CDR1 is SGDLS, CDR2 YYNGEE, per germline. The CDR3 has 14 residues. V trimming: 4 bases; J trimming: 0 bases; junction bases outside the gene matches: 3.

The CDR3 protein is CASSVSGTGFTEAFF. CDR3 in DNA: TGTGCCAGCAGCGTGTCCGGGACAGGGTTCACTGAAGCTTTCTTT. The chain recombines TRBV9 with TRBJ1-1, with TRBD1 matching 9 bases. Germline CDR1 and CDR2: SGDLS and YYNGEE. The CDR3 covers 15 residues. The V gene end was trimmed by 2 bases and the J gene end by 4 bases; junction bases not matched to a gene: 6.

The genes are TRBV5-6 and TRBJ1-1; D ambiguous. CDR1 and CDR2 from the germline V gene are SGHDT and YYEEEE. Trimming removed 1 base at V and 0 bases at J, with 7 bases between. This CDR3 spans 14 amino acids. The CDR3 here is CASSLQRVNTEAFF. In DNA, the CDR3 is TGTGCCAGCAGCTTGCAGAGAGTGAACACTGAAGCTTTCTTT.

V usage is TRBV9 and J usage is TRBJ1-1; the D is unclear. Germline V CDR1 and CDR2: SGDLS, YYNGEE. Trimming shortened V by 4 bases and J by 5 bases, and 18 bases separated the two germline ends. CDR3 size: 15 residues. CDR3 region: CASSPMGIWNTEAFF. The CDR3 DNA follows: TGTGCCAGCAGCCCCATGGGGATCTGGAATACTGAAGCTTTCTTT. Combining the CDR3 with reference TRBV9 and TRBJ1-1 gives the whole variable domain DSGVTQTPKHLITATGQRVTLRCSPRSGDLSVYWYQQSLDQGLQFLIQYYNGEERAKGNILERFSAQQFPDLHSELNLSSLELGDSALYFCASSPMGIWNTEAFFGQGTRLTVV.

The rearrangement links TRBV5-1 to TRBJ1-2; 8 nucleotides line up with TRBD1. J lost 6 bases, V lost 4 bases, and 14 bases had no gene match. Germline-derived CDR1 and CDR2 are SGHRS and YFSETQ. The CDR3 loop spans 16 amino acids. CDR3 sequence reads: CASSRATGANQNGYTF. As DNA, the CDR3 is TGCGCCAGCAGCCGGGCGACAGGGGCGAATCAAAATGGCTACACCTTC.

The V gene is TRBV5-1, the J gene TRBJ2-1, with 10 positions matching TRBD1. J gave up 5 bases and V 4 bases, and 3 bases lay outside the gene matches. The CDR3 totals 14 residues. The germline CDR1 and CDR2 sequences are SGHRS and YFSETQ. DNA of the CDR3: TGCGCCAGCAGCCTGGGACAGGGGAACAATGAGCAGTTCTTC. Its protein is CASSLGQGNNEQFF.

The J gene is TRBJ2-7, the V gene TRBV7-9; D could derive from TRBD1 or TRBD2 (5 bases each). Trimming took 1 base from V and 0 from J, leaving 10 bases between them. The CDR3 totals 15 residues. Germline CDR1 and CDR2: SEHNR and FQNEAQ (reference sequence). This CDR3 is CASSLGAGTSYEQYF. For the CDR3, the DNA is TGTGCCAGCAGCTTAGGGGCCGGGACCTCCTACGAGCAGTACTTC.

CDR3 sequence: CASSPMGTEQETQYF. Written as DNA, the CDR3 is TGCGCCAGCAGCCCGATGGGGACAGAACAAGAGACCCAGTACTTC. The chain carries TRBV5-1 and TRBJ2-5; TRBD1 aligns across 7 bases. Germline trimming cut 4 bases from V and 2 bases from J; bases unmatched to any gene: 8. The length of the CDR3 is 15 residues. The germline CDR1 and CDR2 sequences are SGHRS and YFSETQ.

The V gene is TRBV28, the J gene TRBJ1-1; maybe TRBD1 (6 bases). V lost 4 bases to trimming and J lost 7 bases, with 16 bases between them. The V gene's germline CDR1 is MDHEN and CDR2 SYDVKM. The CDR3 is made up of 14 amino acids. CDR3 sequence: CASSSRRTENEAFF. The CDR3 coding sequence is TGTGCCAGCAGTTCCCGACGGACAGAGAATGAAGCTTTCTTT. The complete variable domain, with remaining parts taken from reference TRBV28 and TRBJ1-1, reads DVKVTQSSRYLVKRTGEKVFLECVQDMDHENMFWYRQDPGLGLRLIYFSYDVKMKEKGDIPEGYSVSREKKERFSLILESASTNQTSMYLCASSSRRTENEAFFGQGTRLTVV.

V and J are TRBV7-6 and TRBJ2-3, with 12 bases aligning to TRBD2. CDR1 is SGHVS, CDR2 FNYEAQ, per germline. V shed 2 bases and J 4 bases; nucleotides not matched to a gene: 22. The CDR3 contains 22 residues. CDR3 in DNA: TGTGCCAGCAGCTTAATGTCGCTTACTTGGACTAGCGGGGTTCGGTTGGCAGATACGCAGTATTTT. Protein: CASSLMSLTWTSGVRLADTQYF. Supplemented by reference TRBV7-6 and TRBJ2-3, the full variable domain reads GAGVSQSPRYKVTKRGQDVALRCDPISGHVSLYWYRQALGQGPEFLTYFNYEAQQDKSGLPNDRFSAERPEGSISTLTIQRTEQRDSAMYRCASSLMSLTWTSGVRLADTQYFGPGTRLTVL.

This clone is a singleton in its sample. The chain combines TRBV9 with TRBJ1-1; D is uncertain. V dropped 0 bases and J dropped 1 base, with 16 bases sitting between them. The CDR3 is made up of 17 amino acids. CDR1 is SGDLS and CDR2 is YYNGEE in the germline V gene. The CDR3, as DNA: TGTGCCAGCAGCGTAGACCCCAAGCCGGGGTCGAACACTGAAGCTTTCTTT. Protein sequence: CASSVDPKPGSNTEAFF.

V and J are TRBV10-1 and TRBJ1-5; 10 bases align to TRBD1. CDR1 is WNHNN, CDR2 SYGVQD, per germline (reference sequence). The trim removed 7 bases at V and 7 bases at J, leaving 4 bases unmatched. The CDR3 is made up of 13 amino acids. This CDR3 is CASTDRGLQPQHF. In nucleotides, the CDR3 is TGCGCCAGCACCGACAGGGGGCTGCAGCCCCAGCATTTT.

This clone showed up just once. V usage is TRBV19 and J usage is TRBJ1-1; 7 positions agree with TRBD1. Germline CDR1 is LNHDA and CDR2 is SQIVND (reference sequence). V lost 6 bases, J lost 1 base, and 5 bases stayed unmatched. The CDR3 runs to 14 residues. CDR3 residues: CASSPDRENTEAFF. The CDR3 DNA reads TGTGCCAGTAGCCCTGACAGGGAGAACACTGAAGCTTTCTTT.

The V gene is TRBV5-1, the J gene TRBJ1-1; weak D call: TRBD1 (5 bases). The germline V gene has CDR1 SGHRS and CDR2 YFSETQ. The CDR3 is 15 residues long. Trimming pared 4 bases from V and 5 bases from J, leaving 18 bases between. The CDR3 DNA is TGCGCCAGCAGCCCGGGGGACGAAGGTAGAACTGAAGCTTTCTTT. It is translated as CASSPGDEGRTEAFF.

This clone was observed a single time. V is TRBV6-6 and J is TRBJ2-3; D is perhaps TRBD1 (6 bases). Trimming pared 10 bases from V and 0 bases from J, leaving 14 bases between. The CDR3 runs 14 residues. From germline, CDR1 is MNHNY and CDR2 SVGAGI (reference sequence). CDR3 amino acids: CATQDSSSTDTQYF. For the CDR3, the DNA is TGTGCCACCCAGGACAGCTCTAGCACAGATACGCAGTATTTT.

In DNA, the CDR3 is TGTGCCAGCAGACACCGGGACCCCGCTGGTACGCAGTATTTT. Its protein product is CASRHRDPAGTQYF. The chain is built from TRBV11-1 and TRBJ2-3; either TRBD1 or TRBD2 may fit D (5 bases each). Germline CDR1 and CDR2: SGHAT and FQDESV (reference sequence). Trimming removed 6 bases from V and 8 bases from J, with 18 bases in between. This CDR3 has 14 residues.